The 9 T cell receptor beta chains presented below share a single source sample, sequenced in a study of T cells after yellow fever vaccination. TCRdb ran MiXCR on the 5' RACE reads and lists one entry per CDR3 protein. Among a few hundred thousand distinct CDR3 sequences, roughly a sixth were seen once, and the ten largest hold about 18%. The starting material was PBMCs, obtained less than 6 days after the first yellow fever vaccination. Receptor source: a young man who received the YFV17D yellow fever vaccine.

This sequence joins TRBV20-1 and TRBJ2-3; perhaps TRBD1 as D (5 bases). Germline values: CDR1 DFQATT, CDR2 SNEGSKA (reference sequence). V lost 3 bases to trimming and J lost 4 bases, with 14 bases between them. The CDR3 consists of 14 residues. In nucleotides, the CDR3 is TGCAGTGCTAGTCTCCAGGGTGGAGCAGATACGCAGTATTTT. This translates into CSASLQGGADTQYF.

The CDR3 here is CSARGDRLTDTQYF. In DNA form, the CDR3 reads TGCAGTGCTAGAGGGGACAGGTTGACAGATACGCAGTATTTT. The chain carries TRBV20-1 and TRBJ2-3; 8 bases align to TRBD1. Trimming cost V 1 base and J 3 bases; bases outside gene matches: 3. The CDR3 has 14 amino acids. Germline-derived CDR1 and CDR2 are DFQATT and SNEGSKA (reference sequence).

This clonotype was observed a handful of times. The chain combines TRBV20-1 with TRBJ2-7; TRBD1 is a possible D gene (6 bases). V gave up 5 bases and J gave up 5 bases, with 13 bases separating them. The germline gives CDR1 DFQATT, CDR2 SNEGSKA (reference sequence). The CDR3 has 12 amino acids. The chain's CDR3 is CSAPNRVHEQYF. DNA for the CDR3: TGCAGTGCTCCGAACAGGGTCCACGAGCAGTACTTC.

This clonotype was counted only a few times. The V gene is TRBV19, the J gene TRBJ2-1; perhaps TRBD2 as D (6 bases). This CDR3 spans 13 amino acids. Germline CDR1 reads LNHDA; CDR2 reads SQIVND (reference sequence). Trimming pared 8 bases from V and 6 bases from J, leaving 14 bases between. CDR3 residues: CASGSVGGNEQFF. The DNA for the CDR3 is TGTGCCAGTGGTTCCGTGGGAGGCAATGAGCAGTTCTTC.

This clonotype occurred a few times. This chain links TRBV3-1 with TRBJ2-1; 8 bases are shared with TRBD2. CDR1 is LGHDT, CDR2 YNNKEL, per germline (reference sequence). V gave up 5 bases and J gave up 3 bases; unmatched junction bases: 6. The CDR3 is 15 amino acids. The CDR3 sequence: CASSSGTRGYNEQFF. The CDR3 coding sequence is TGTGCCAGCAGCTCCGGGACTAGGGGCTACAATGAGCAGTTCTTC.

The table lists this clonotype with a count of one. The chain combines TRBV7-3 with TRBJ2-1; 9 bases map to TRBD2. The V gene's germline CDR1 is SGHTA and CDR2 FQGTGA. The CDR3 runs 15 residues. The V and J ends lost 8 bases and 5 bases, in that order; junction bases with no gene match: 10. CDR3 coding DNA: TGTGCCAGCGGTATCGGCGGGGGGGCCAACAATGAGCAGTTCTTC. Encoded protein: CASGIGGGANNEQFF.

This chain links TRBV24-1 with TRBJ1-5; no clear D. Germline V lookup: CDR1 KGHDR, CDR2 SFDVKD. V lost 3 bases to trimming and J lost 7 bases, with 9 bases between them. The CDR3 extends over 13 amino acids. In DNA, the CDR3 is TGTGCCACCAGTGATCGGGGAACGCAGCCCCAGCATTTT. It encodes CATSDRGTQPQHF.

This clonotype occurred many times. The rearrangement links TRBV20-1 to TRBJ1-6; 10 bases map to TRBD1. Trimming took 6 bases from V and 9 from J; bases not matched to a gene: 5. CDR1 and CDR2 from the germline V gene are DFQATT and SNEGSKA (reference sequence). The length of the CDR3 is 13 residues. The CDR3 region has the DNA TGCAGTGCCAGACAGGGGGCGAGTTCACCCCTCCACTTT. Translating it yields CSARQGASSPLHF.

This clonotype was seen more than once but under ten times. J is TRBJ1-5 and V is TRBV27; no clear D. Germline V gives CDR1 MNHEY, CDR2 SMNVEV (reference sequence). The CDR3 is 13 amino acids. The V end lost 1 base, the J end lost 7 bases, and 8 bases lay between the germline ends. In DNA form, the CDR3 reads TGTGCCAGCAGTTTATTATCAGGACAGCCCCAGCATTTT. Translated: CASSLLSGQPQHF.